This T cell receptor beta chain was identified during a study of T cell responses to AZD1222 COVID-19 vaccine. The study's findings and limits: Donors skewed white British and female; clonal diversity was possibly underestimated.

The protocol was immunoSEQ multiplex PCR, while the TCRdb copy is restricted to in-frame clones and leaves out a portion. The sample lists around 120,000 clones, around 94% occurring once. The CDR3 extends over 13 amino acids. Germline V lookup: CDR1 MNHEY, CDR2 SVGAGI. The ends were cut back, 4 bases at V and 6 bases at J, with 13 bases in the middle. This clone appeared once. Antigen unknown. Sequences were derived from peripheral blood, sampled 28 days after the second AZD1222 dose. The rearrangement uses TRBV6-5 and TRBJ2-7; tentatively, D is TRBD1 (5 bases). This receptor was taken from an adult who received the AZD1222 COVID-19 vaccine. Written as DNA, the CDR3 is TGTGCCAGCAGTTCAGACAGATTTCTCGAGCAGTACTTC. This encodes CASSSDRFLEQYF.